A selection of T cell receptor beta chains follows, all from one sample in a study of identifying expanded T cells in peripheral blood. Produced via immunoSEQ multiplex PCR; TCRdb's table is partial and in-frame only. The sample holds about 97,000 clones, around 88% seen once. Material: blood. The receptors stem from a person aged 18 to 75 in good health. Each CDR3 is given with its conserved first and last residue. The order of the fields is clone size, J gene, V gene, CDR3 protein. Clone size is stated in some rows and not others, as once, few, many or a class when expanded.

clone size: few; J gene: TRBJ1-4; V gene: TRBV4-2; CDR3 protein: CASSPRINLATNEKLFF
clone size: .; J gene: TRBJ1-5; V gene: TRBV4-1; CDR3 protein: CASSPYYQSNQPQHF
clone size: .; J gene: TRBJ1-6; V gene: TRBV4-3; CDR3 protein: CASSQETGSLNSPLHF
clone size: .; J gene: TRBJ1-1; V gene: TRBV2; CDR3 protein: CAIRINTEAFF
clone size: .; J gene: TRBJ2-7; V gene: TRBV18; CDR3 protein: CASSLNGRGAYEQYF
clone size: .; J gene: TRBJ2-7; V gene: TRBV27; CDR3 protein: CASSLFGTGAGVYEQYF
clone size: .; J gene: TRBJ1-2; V gene: TRBV5-4; CDR3 protein: CASSLTGTNYGYTF
clone size: .; J gene: TRBJ1-3; V gene: TRBV6-5; CDR3 protein: CASSYSQGVGGNTIYF
clone size: few; J gene: TRBJ1-2; V gene: TRBV6-1; CDR3 protein: CASSDWGGRYGYTF
clone size: .; J gene: TRBJ1-3; V gene: TRBV6-5; CDR3 protein: CAILFGNTIYF
clone size: once; J gene: TRBJ1-4; V gene: TRBV10-3; CDR3 protein: CAISSEPATNEKLFF
clone size: .; J gene: TRBJ2-2; V gene: TRBV6-5; CDR3 protein: CASSSATRGELFF
clone size: few; J gene: TRBJ1-1; V gene: TRBV7-8; CDR3 protein: CASSSTGPEAFF
clone size: once; J gene: TRBJ2-1; V gene: TRBV5-4; CDR3 protein: CASSEGEGSFEQFF
clone size: .; J gene: TRBJ2-1; V gene: TRBV7-9; CDR3 protein: CASSLAGVRDNEQFF